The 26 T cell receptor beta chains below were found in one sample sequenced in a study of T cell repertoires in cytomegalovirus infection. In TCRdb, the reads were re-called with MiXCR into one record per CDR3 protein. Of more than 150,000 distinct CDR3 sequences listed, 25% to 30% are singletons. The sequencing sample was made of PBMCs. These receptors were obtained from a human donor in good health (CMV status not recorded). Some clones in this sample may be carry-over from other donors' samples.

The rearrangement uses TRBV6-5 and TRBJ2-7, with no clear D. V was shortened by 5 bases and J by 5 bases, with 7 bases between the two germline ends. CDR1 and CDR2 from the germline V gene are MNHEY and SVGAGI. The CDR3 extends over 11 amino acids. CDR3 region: CASSTTHEQYF. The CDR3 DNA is TGTGCCAGCAGTACTACCCACGAGCAGTACTTC.

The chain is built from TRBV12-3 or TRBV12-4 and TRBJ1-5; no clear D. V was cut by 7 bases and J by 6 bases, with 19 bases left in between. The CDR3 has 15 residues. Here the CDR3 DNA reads TGTGCCAGCACTTCATGGGCAGGAGACGGTCAGCCCCAGCATTTT. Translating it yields CASTSWAGDGQPQHF.

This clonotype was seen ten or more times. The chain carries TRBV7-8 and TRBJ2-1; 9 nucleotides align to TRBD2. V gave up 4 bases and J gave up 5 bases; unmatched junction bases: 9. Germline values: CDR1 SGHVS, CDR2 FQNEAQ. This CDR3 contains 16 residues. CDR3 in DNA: TGTGCCAGCAGCTCCTCCGGGACTAGCACTAACAATGAGCAGTTCTTC. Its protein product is CASSSSGTSTNNEQFF.

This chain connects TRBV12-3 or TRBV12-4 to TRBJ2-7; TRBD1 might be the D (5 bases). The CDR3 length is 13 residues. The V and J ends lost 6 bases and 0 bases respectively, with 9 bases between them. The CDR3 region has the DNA TGTGCCAGCAGCCAGACAGCCTCCTACGAGCAGTACTTC. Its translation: CASSQTASYEQYF.

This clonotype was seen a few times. CDR3 DNA sequence: TGTGCCAGCAGCTTAGGGACAGCCGGATCCTACGAGCAGTACTTC. It specifies CASSLGTAGSYEQYF. The chain combines TRBV7-2 with TRBJ2-7, with D perhaps matching TRBD1 (6 bases). The CDR3 has 15 residues. V was cut by 1 base and J by 1 base, with 11 bases left in between. Germline V lookup: CDR1 SGHTA, CDR2 FQGNSA.

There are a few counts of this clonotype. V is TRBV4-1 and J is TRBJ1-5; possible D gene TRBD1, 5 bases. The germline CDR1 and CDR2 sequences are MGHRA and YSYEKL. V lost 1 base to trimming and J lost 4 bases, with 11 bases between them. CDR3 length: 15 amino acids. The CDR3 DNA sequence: TGCGCCAGCAGCCAAGGGGGGGGGAGGAATCAGCCCCAGCATTTT. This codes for CASSQGGGRNQPQHF.

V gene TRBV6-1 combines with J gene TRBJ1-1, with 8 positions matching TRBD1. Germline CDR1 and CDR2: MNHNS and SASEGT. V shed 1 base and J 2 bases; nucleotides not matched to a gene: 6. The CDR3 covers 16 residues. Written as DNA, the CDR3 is TGTGCCAGCAGTGAAGGCAGGACAGGGTTAAACACTGAAGCTTTCTTT. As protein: CASSEGRTGLNTEAFF.

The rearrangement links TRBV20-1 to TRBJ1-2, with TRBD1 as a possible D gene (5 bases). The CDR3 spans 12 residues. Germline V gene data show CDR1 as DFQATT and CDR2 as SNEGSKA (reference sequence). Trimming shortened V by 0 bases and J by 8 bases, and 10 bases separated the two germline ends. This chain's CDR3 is CSARDSQGGYTF. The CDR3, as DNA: TGCAGTGCTAGAGATAGCCAGGGCGGCTACACCTTC.

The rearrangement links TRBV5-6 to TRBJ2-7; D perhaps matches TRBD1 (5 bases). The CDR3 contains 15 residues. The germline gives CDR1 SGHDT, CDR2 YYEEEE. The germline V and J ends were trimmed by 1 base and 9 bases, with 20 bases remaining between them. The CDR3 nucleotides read TGTGCCAGCAGCTTGCGCGAGACAGATCTACGAGGGCAGTACTTC. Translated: CASSLRETDLRGQYF.

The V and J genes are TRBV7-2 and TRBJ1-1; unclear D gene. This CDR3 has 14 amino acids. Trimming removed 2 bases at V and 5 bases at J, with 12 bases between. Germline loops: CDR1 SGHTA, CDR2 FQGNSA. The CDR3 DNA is TGTGCCAGCAGCTTATCCGAAACCTCGACTGAAGCTTTCTTT. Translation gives CASSLSETSTEAFF.

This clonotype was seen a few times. CDR3 region: CASGLGRFEAFF. The CDR3 DNA is TGTGCTAGTGGCCTAGGGAGGTTTGAAGCTTTCTTT. V gene TRBV12-5 combines with J gene TRBJ1-1; no definite D call. Trimming pared 6 bases from V and 7 bases from J, leaving 12 bases between. Germline V gene lookup returns CDR1 LGHNT and CDR2 FRNRAP. CDR3 length equals 12 residues.

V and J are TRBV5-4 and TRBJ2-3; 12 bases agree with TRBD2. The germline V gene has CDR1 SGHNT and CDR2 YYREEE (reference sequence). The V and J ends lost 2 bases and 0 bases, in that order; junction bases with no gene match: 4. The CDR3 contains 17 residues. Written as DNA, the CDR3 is TGTGCCAGCAGCTTCCCTAGCGGGGGGGCTAGCACAGATACGCAGTATTTT. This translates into CASSFPSGGASTDTQYF.

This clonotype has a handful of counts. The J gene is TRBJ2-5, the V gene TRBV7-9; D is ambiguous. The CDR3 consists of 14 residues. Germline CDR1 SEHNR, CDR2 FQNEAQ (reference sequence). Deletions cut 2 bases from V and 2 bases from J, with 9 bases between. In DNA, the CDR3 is TGTGCCAGCAGCTTAAGTAACGGTCAAGAGACCCAGTACTTC. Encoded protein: CASSLSNGQETQYF. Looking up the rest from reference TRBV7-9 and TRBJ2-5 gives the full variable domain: DTGVSQNPRHKITKRGQNVTFRCDPISEHNRLYWYRQTLGQGPEFLTYFQNEAQLEKSRLLSDRFSAERPKGSFSTLEIQRTEQGDSAMYLCASSLSNGQETQYFGPGTRLLVL.

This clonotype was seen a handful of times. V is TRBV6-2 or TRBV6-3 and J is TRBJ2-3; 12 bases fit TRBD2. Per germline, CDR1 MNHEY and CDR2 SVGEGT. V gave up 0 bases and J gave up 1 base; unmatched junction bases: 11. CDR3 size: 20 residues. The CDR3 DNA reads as TGTGCCAGCAGTTACTCGCGTCGGCTAGCGGGGGGGCCTGGCACAGATACGCAGTATTTT. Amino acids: CASSYSRRLAGGPGTDTQYF.

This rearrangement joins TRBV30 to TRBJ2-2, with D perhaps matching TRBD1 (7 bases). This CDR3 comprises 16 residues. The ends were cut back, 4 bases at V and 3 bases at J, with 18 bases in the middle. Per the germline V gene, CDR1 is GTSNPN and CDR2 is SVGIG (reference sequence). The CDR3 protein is CAWTNEEGAYTGELFF. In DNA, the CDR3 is TGTGCCTGGACCAACGAGGAGGGGGCTTACACCGGGGAGCTGTTTTTT.

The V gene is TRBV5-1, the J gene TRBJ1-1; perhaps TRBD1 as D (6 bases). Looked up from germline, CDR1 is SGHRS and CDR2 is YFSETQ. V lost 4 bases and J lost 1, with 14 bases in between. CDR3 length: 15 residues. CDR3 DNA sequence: TGCGCCAGCAGCCCCACAGGGATGGGGAACACTGAAGCTTTCTTT. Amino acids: CASSPTGMGNTEAFF.

CDR3 amino acids: CSVGRAGDAYEQYF. The CDR3 DNA sequence: TGCAGCGTGGGCCGGGCGGGGGACGCCTACGAGCAGTACTTC. The V gene is TRBV29-1, the J gene TRBJ2-7, with 7 bases lining up with TRBD2. V was pared by 6 bases and J by 2 bases, with 10 bases of the junction left unmatched. Germline-derived CDR1 and CDR2 are SQVTM and ANQGSEA. The CDR3 extends over 14 amino acids.

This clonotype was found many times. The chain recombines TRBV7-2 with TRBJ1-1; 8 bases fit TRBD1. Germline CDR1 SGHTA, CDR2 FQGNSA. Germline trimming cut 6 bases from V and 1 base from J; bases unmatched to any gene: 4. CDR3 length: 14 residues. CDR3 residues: CASSRDRRNTEAFF. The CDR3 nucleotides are TGTGCCAGCAGTCGGGACAGGAGGAACACTGAAGCTTTCTTT. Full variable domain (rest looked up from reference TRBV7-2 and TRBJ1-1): GAGVSQSPSNKVTEKGKDVELRCDPISGHTALYWYRQSLGQGLEFLIYFQGNSAPDKSGLPSDRFSAERTGGSVSTLTIQRTQQEDSAVYLCASSRDRRNTEAFFGQGTRLTVV.

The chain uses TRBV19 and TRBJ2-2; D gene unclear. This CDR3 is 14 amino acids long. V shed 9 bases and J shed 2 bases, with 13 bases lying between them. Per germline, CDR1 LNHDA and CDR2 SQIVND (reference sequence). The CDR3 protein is CASEQGVNTGELFF. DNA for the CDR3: TGTGCCAGCGAACAAGGAGTTAACACCGGGGAGCTGTTTTTT.

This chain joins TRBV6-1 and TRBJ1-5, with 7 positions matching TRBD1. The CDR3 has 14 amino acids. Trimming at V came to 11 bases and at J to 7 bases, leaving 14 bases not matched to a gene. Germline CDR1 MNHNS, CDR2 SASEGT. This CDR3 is CAELDRERPQPQHF. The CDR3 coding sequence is TGTGCCGAACTCGACAGGGAGAGGCCCCAGCCCCAGCATTTT.

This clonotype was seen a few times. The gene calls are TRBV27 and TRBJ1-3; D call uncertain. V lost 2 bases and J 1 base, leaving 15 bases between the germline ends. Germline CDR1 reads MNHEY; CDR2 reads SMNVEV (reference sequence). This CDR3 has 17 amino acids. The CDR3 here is CASSLLMPGISGNTIYF. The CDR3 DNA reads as TGTGCCAGCAGTTTACTTATGCCCGGTATATCTGGAAACACCATATATTTT.

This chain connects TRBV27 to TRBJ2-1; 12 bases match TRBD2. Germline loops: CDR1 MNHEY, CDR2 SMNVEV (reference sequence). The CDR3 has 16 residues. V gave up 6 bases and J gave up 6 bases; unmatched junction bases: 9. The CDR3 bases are TGTGCCAGCAGCGCCCCGGCTAGCGGGGGGGCCAATGAGCAGTTCTTC. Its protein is CASSAPASGGANEQFF.

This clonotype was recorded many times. The CDR3 loop is CASTTLGSNQPQHF. CDR3 nucleotides: TGTGCCAGCACCACCCTGGGGTCCAATCAGCCCCAGCATTTT. This rearrangement joins TRBV7-8 to TRBJ1-5; no clear D. Looked up from germline, CDR1 is SGHVS and CDR2 is FQNEAQ. Trimming left V 7 bases short and J 3 bases short, with 13 bases between. The CDR3 is 14 residues long. The full variable domain, completed using reference TRBV7-8 and TRBJ1-5, is GAGVSQSPRYKVAKRGQDVALRCDPISGHVSLFWYQQALGQGPEFLTYFQNEAQLDKSGLPSDRFFAERPEGSVSTLKIQRTQQEDSAVYLCASTTLGSNQPQHFGDGTRLSIL.

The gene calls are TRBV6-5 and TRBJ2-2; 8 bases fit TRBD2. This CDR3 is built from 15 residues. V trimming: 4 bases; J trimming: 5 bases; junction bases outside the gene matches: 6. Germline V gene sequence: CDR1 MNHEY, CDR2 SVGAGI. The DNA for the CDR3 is TGTGCCAGCAGTTCCGGACTAGCCTTGACCGGGGAGCTGTTTTTT. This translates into CASSSGLALTGELFF.

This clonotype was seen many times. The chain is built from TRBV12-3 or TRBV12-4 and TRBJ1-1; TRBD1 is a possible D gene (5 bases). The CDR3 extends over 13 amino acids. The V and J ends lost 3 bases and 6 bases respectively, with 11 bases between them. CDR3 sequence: CASSFQGVAEAFF. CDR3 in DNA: TGTGCCAGCAGTTTCCAGGGAGTAGCTGAAGCTTTCTTT.

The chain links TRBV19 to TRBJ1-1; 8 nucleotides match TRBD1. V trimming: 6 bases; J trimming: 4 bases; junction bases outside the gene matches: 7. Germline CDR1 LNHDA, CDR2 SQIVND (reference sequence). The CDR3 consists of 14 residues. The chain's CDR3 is CASSPGQGSTEAFF. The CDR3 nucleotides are TGTGCCAGTAGCCCCGGACAGGGAAGCACTGAAGCTTTCTTT.